This is a list of T cell receptor beta chains from one sample in a study of T cells in tumors after PD-1 blockade. The assay was immunoSEQ multiplex PCR, and TCRdb's table has in-frame clones only and misses some. The sample lists approximately 34,000 clones; around 72% were seen once. The source material was PBMCs, sampled after anti-PD-1 treatment. The receptors here all came from a human donor with basal cell carcinoma. Both conserved end residues are part of each CDR3. Fields, in order: D gene, J gene, clone size, V gene, CDR3 DNA, CDR3 protein. D genes are given only for firm matches. Rows give clone size only sometimes, using once, few, many, or a class for an expanded clone.

D: NA
J: TRBJ2-2
size: once
V: TRBV6-2/TRBV6-3
DNA: TGTGCCAGCAGTCTAGGTCCGGGGAATCAGGCCGGGGAGCTGTTTTTT
CDR3: CASSLGPGNQAGELFF

D: NA
J: TRBJ2-2
size: NA
V: TRBV18
DNA: TGTGCCAGCTCACCACAGAGTACAGGAACCGGGGAGCTGTTTTTT
CDR3: CASSPQSTGTGELFF

D: NA
J: TRBJ2-2
size: few
V: TRBV4-3
DNA: TGCGCCAGCAGCCAAGATCGAGGAGGGTACACCGGGGAGCTGTTTTTT
CDR3: CASSQDRGGYTGELFF

D: NA
J: TRBJ2-3
size: NA
V: TRBV6-5
DNA: TGTGCCAGCAGTTACTGGGATGGGGCAGATACGCAGTATTTT
CDR3: CASSYWDGADTQYF

D: NA
J: TRBJ1-1
size: NA
V: TRBV7-2
DNA: TGTGCCAGCAGCTTATTTGAGAACACTGAAGCTTTCTTT
CDR3: CASSLFENTEAFF

D: TRBD1
J: TRBJ2-7
size: NA
V: TRBV19
DNA: TGTGCCAGTAGTACGACAGGGGGCGCAGTAGGGGAGCAGTACTTC
CDR3: CASSTTGGAVGEQYF

D: NA
J: TRBJ2-2
size: NA
V: TRBV24-1
DNA: TGTGCCACCAGTGATTTTACGGGGGCAGCGACCGGGGAGCTGTTTTTT
CDR3: CATSDFTGAATGELFF

D: TRBD1
J: TRBJ1-5
size: medium-sized
V: TRBV2
DNA: TGTGCCAGCAACATTAGGGGGCTTGGGAATCAGCCCCAGCATTTT
CDR3: CASNIRGLGNQPQHF

D: TRBD1
J: TRBJ2-3
size: NA
V: TRBV2
DNA: TGTGCCAGCAGTGAGGGGCAGGGGGCTGCGGATACGCAGTATTTT
CDR3: CASSEGQGAADTQYF

D: TRBD1
J: TRBJ2-7
size: once
V: TRBV5-1
DNA: TGCGCCAGCAGCAACCCCGGGACAGGGGATATTTCCTACGAGCAGTACTTC
CDR3: CASSNPGTGDISYEQYF

D: NA
J: TRBJ2-3
size: NA
V: TRBV6-5
DNA: TGTGCCAGCAGTTACTCGAGGCAAGATACGCAGTATTTT
CDR3: CASSYSRQDTQYF

D: NA
J: TRBJ1-5
size: NA
V: TRBV10-3
DNA: TGTGCCATCAGTGAGTCAAGGGCCCGGGGTAGCAATCAGCCCCAGCATTTT
CDR3: CAISESRARGSNQPQHF

D: NA
J: TRBJ1-2
size: many
V: TRBV14
DNA: TGTGCCAGCAGCCATGGTACAGGGATGGGCTATGGCTACACCTTC
CDR3: CASSHGTGMGYGYTF

D: TRBD2
J: TRBJ2-3
size: NA
V: TRBV6-2/TRBV6-3
DNA: TGTGCCAGCAGTTACCACCGTACTAGCGGGAGATTTCCAGATACGCAGTATTTT
CDR3: CASSYHRTSGRFPDTQYF

D: NA
J: TRBJ2-5
size: NA
V: TRBV7-2
DNA: TGTGCCAGCAGCCCAGGAGTGGGGCGCCGAGGTGGCGCCCAGTACTTC
CDR3: CASSPGVGRRGGAQYF

D: NA
J: TRBJ2-7
size: few
V: TRBV5-1
DNA: TGCGCCAGCAGCTTGGACAGTTGGGTCGAGCAGTACTTC
CDR3: CASSLDSWVEQYF

D: TRBD2
J: TRBJ2-7
size: NA
V: TRBV4-2
DNA: TGTGCCAGCAGCCAAGGCAGGCCTAGCGGGATTTCCCGGTACGAGCAGTACTTC
CDR3: CASSQGRPSGISRYEQYF

D: NA
J: TRBJ1-1
size: few
V: TRBV7-9
DNA: TGTGCCAGCAGCACGGGCCTTGACGGTGAAGCTTTCTTT
CDR3: CASSTGLDGEAFF

D: NA
J: TRBJ2-5
size: few
V: TRBV15
DNA: TGTGCCACCAGCAAAGGCATTTCAGGGGGGCAAGAGACCCAGTACTTC
CDR3: CATSKGISGGQETQYF

D: NA
J: TRBJ1-3
size: NA
V: TRBV3-1/TRBV3-2
DNA: TGTGCCAGCAGCCACGGGTCACACTCTGGAAACACCATATATTTT
CDR3: CASSHGSHSGNTIYF

D: NA
J: TRBJ1-3
size: few
V: TRBV9
DNA: TGTGCCAGCAGCTTAACAGGGCCGGGAAACACCATATATTTT
CDR3: CASSLTGPGNTIYF

D: TRBD2
J: TRBJ2-7
size: few
V: TRBV6-5
DNA: TGTGCCAGCAGTTACTACGGGACTAACCCCTCCGTGCAGTACTTC
CDR3: CASSYYGTNPSVQYF

D: NA
J: TRBJ2-7
size: NA
V: TRBV3-1/TRBV3-2
DNA: TGTGCCAGCAGCCAAGGGGTTAGCGGCCTCTACGAGCAGTACTTC
CDR3: CASSQGVSGLYEQYF

D: NA
J: TRBJ1-4
size: NA
V: TRBV29-1
DNA: TGCAGCGTGTTTGAGAGTACAACTAATGAAAAACTGTTTTTT
CDR3: CSVFESTTNEKLFF

D: NA
J: TRBJ2-3
size: NA
V: TRBV24-1
DNA: TGTGCCACCAGTGATTTGCGGCAGGACGGGACAGATACGCAGTATTTT
CDR3: CATSDLRQDGTDTQYF

D: NA
J: TRBJ1-1
size: once
V: TRBV6-2/TRBV6-3
DNA: TGTGCCAGCAGTTACGTGGGAGACACTGAAGCTTTCTTT
CDR3: CASSYVGDTEAFF

D: TRBD1
J: TRBJ1-1
size: NA
V: TRBV30
DNA: TGTGCCTGGAGGGGGGACAGGTATGAAGCTTTCTTT
CDR3: CAWRGDRYEAFF

D: TRBD2
J: TRBJ2-3
size: few
V: TRBV6-5
DNA: TGTGCCAGCACTGGGGTAGCGGGGGGCACAGATACGCAGTATTTT
CDR3: CASTGVAGGTDTQYF

D: TRBD1
J: TRBJ2-7
size: NA
V: TRBV7-2
DNA: TGTGCCAGCAGCTTAGACCGGGACAGGACCTACGAGCAGTACTTC
CDR3: CASSLDRDRTYEQYF

D: NA
J: TRBJ1-1
size: NA
V: TRBV7-2
DNA: TGTGCCAGCAGCTTCAAGGGGAACACTGAAGCTTTCTTT
CDR3: CASSFKGNTEAFF

D: NA
J: TRBJ2-2
size: few
V: TRBV14
DNA: TGTGCCAGCAGCCAAAATGACAGGCCAGAGGCTCGAACCGGGGAGCTGTTTTTT
CDR3: CASSQNDRPEARTGELFF

D: TRBD1
J: TRBJ1-5
size: NA
V: TRBV2
DNA: TGTGCCAGCAGTGACTCCGGGACAGGGGGCGGGCAGCCCCAGCATTTT
CDR3: CASSDSGTGGGQPQHF

D: TRBD2
J: TRBJ2-1
size: NA
V: TRBV11-3
DNA: TGTGCCAGCAGGCTAGCGGGGGATGAGCAGTTCTTC
CDR3: CASRLAGDEQFF

D: TRBD1
J: TRBJ1-1
size: NA
V: TRBV9
DNA: TGTGCCAGCAGCGTAGCGGCAGGGGGCTCTGAAGCTTTCTTT
CDR3: CASSVAAGGSEAFF

D: TRBD2
J: TRBJ2-7
size: NA
V: TRBV5-8
DNA: TGTGCCAGCAGCGCAAGTTTAGCGGGACTATACGAGCAGTACTTC
CDR3: CASSASLAGLYEQYF

D: NA
J: TRBJ1-2
size: NA
V: TRBV5-6
DNA: TGTGCCAGCAGCGACCTCGGGGGAAGTCGTGGCTACACCTTC
CDR3: CASSDLGGSRGYTF

D: NA
J: TRBJ1-5
size: once
V: TRBV20-1
DNA: TGCAGTGCTAGTAGGAGCAATCAGCCCCAGCATTTT
CDR3: CSASRSNQPQHF

D: NA
J: TRBJ2-1
size: NA
V: TRBV27
DNA: TGTGCCAGCAGTTTCGGACGGCAGGGTGAGCAGTTCTTC
CDR3: CASSFGRQGEQFF

D: TRBD2
J: TRBJ2-1
size: NA
V: TRBV18
DNA: TGTGCCAGCTCACCACCGGGGACTAATTACAATGAGCAGTTCTTC
CDR3: CASSPPGTNYNEQFF

D: TRBD1
J: TRBJ1-6
size: NA
V: TRBV19
DNA: TGTGCCAGCGCCGGGACAGGGGGACGATCACCCCTCCACTTT
CDR3: CASAGTGGRSPLHF

D: TRBD1
J: TRBJ2-3
size: NA
V: TRBV23-1
DNA: TGCGCCAGCAGTCATCTCCCCATGGACCCGGGACAGGATGATTGGGATACGCAGTATTTT
CDR3: CASSHLPMDPGQDDWDTQYF

D: TRBD1
J: TRBJ1-5
size: NA
V: TRBV19
DNA: TGTGCCAGTAGTGCCCAGGGACAGCACAATCAGCCCCAGCATTTT
CDR3: CASSAQGQHNQPQHF

D: TRBD1
J: TRBJ1-2
size: once
V: TRBV12-3/TRBV12-4
DNA: TGTGCCAGCAGTCCCTCGACAGGGGGCGGCTACACCTTC
CDR3: CASSPSTGGGYTF

D: NA
J: TRBJ2-2
size: once
V: TRBV9
DNA: TGTGCCAGCAGCTCGACAGGCGGCGGGAACACCGGGGAGCTGTTTTTT
CDR3: CASSSTGGGNTGELFF

D: TRBD1
J: TRBJ2-2
size: NA
V: TRBV5-1
DNA: TGCGCCAGCAGCCAAACCGGGACAGGGAACACCGGGGAGCTGTTTTTT
CDR3: CASSQTGTGNTGELFF

D: TRBD2
J: TRBJ2-3
size: NA
V: TRBV30
DNA: TGTGCCTGGCAGCGGGGACCTAGCACAGATACGCAGTATTTT
CDR3: CAWQRGPSTDTQYF

D: NA
J: TRBJ1-4
size: few
V: TRBV18
DNA: TGTGCCAGCCCCCTCGGGGGGGGAGTGTTTCAGCAGAAACTGTTTTTT
CDR3: CASPLGGGVFQQKLFF

D: NA
J: TRBJ2-1
size: few
V: TRBV24-1
DNA: TGTGCCACCAGTGATCCCGGGACTGACGACAGGGAGCAGTTCTTC
CDR3: CATSDPGTDDREQFF

D: NA
J: TRBJ2-7
size: few
V: TRBV29-1
DNA: TGCAGCGTTGCTGACAGAAGGACCTACGAGCAGTACTTC
CDR3: CSVADRRTYEQYF

D: NA
J: TRBJ1-4
size: few
V: TRBV19
DNA: TGTGCCAGTAGTGCCGGGACCCAGGACGGGCGTGAAAAACTGTTTTTT
CDR3: CASSAGTQDGREKLFF

D: NA
J: TRBJ2-1
size: few
V: TRBV9
DNA: TGTGCCAGCAGCGTGAGCGACTGGGGGGATGAGCAGTTCTTC
CDR3: CASSVSDWGDEQFF

D: NA
J: TRBJ2-5
size: few
V: TRBV9
DNA: TGTGCCAGCAGCCCTCCCCCCGGGACTGACCAAGAGACCCAGTACTTC
CDR3: CASSPPPGTDQETQYF

D: NA
J: TRBJ1-1
size: NA
V: TRBV2
DNA: TGTGCCAGCACTGGGCAGCCCCCTTACGCGAACACTGAAGCTTTCTTT
CDR3: CASTGQPPYANTEAFF

D: NA
J: TRBJ2-7
size: few
V: TRBV9
DNA: TGTGCCAGCAGCGTACGATACGAAACCTACGAGCAGTACTTC
CDR3: CASSVRYETYEQYF

D: TRBD2
J: TRBJ2-5
size: once
V: TRBV11-3
DNA: TGTGCCAGCAGCTTAGGGGGGGGTCTAAAGACCCAGTACTTC
CDR3: CASSLGGGLKTQYF

D: TRBD2
J: TRBJ2-5
size: NA
V: TRBV28
DNA: TGTGCCAGCTGTTGGCGGGGGGGGGCGGGGGAGGAGACCCAGTACTTC
CDR3: CASCWRGGAGEETQYF

D: TRBD1
J: TRBJ2-7
size: NA
V: TRBV27
DNA: TGTGCCAGCAGACCGGGACAGGGGGCGGCGGGCGAGCAGTACTTC
CDR3: CASRPGQGAAGEQYF